This T cell receptor beta chain was documented in a study of monozygotic twins with cystic fibrosis. Broader study findings: Monozygotic CF twin pairs shared significantly more nucleotide-identical clonotypes than unrelated CF individuals did. Low clonality (median about 0.0095) suggested a mostly naive repertoire. In this small cohort, shared CDR3 numbers showed no association with age, concordance or disease severity. V usage most resembled the co-twin in 13 of 16 pairs.

Clones were sequenced by immunoSEQ multiplex PCR, and TCRdb holds only the in-frame ones, with some missing. Among some 8,900 clones listed, 98% were seen once. A note on this clone: No antigen is known for it.

Trimming left V 5 bases short and J 1 base short, with 18 bases between. The CDR3 totals 16 residues. CDR1 is SGHAT and CDR2 is FQNNGV in the germline V gene. Sequences were obtained from blood. The source is a girl aged 2 to 9 with cystic fibrosis. J is TRBJ2-7 and V is TRBV11-2; a possible D gene is TRBD1 (6 bases). The DNA of the CDR3 is TGTGCCAGCAGCCCCTCCCCAGGGGCTTTATCCTACGAGCAGTACTTC. Protein: CASSPSPGALSYEQYF. Combining the CDR3 with reference TRBV11-2 and TRBJ2-7 gives the whole variable domain EAGVAQSPRYKIIEKRQSVAFWCNPISGHATLYWYQQILGQGPKLLIQFQNNGVVDDSQLPKDRFSAERLKGVDSTLKIQPAKLEDSAVYLCASSPSPGALSYEQYFGPGTRLTVT.